The clone carrying this TCR beta chain has only one observation. The table came from immunoSEQ multiplex PCR; TCRdb's copy has only in-frame clones and leaves some out. The profile shows about 190,000 clones, more than 85% of them singletons. This record belongs to a study of blood T cell repertoires in COVID-19. CDR1 is LNHDA, CDR2 SQIVND, per germline (reference sequence). Deletions cut 1 base from V and 0 bases from J, with 10 bases between. This CDR3 has 16 residues. The genes are TRBV19 and TRBJ1-3; no clear D gene. The TCR was taken from a man aged 65-85 years with active or convalescent COVID-19. The sample taken for sequencing was peripheral blood. For the CDR3, the DNA is TGTGCCAGTAGTATAGTCGGGAGCAGCTCTGGAAACACCATATATTTT. This sequence encodes CASSIVGSSSGNTIYF. Full variable domain (missing parts from reference TRBV19 and TRBJ1-3): DGGITQSPKYLFRKEGQNVTLSCEQNLNHDAMYWYRQDPGQGLRLIYYSQIVNDFQKGDIAEGYSVSREKKESFPLTVTSAQKNPTAFYLCASSIVGSSSGNTIYFGEGSWLTVV.